This T cell receptor beta chain stems from a study of response to subunit inactivated influenza vaccine (dated by TCRdb to about 2018). As for the study more broadly: To follow how T cells responded to a trivalent subunit inactivated influenza vaccine, the researchers relied on deep quantitative profiling of the T cell receptor repertoire. The paper's findings and limits, for the study overall: It was suggested by the authors that each seasonal influenza vaccination may recruit only a limited number of new T cells.

Library construction relied on RT-PCR. The sequencer listed for this sample is Illumina HiSeq 2500. TCRdb applied fastp at Q25 and MiXCR to the public reads, then kept only in-frame beta chains. Records with the same CDR3 protein are collapsed into one entry carrying the most frequent genes and DNA. The sample data list about 540,000 distinct CDR3 sequences, and roughly a quarter of these were observed just once. The ten top clones hold about 2.8% of the sample. Compared with germline, V lacks 0 bases and J lacks 4 bases; bases without a gene match: 7. Reading from cysteine to phenylalanine, the CDR3 counts 16 amino acids. Just CDR3 DNA is preserved here, 48 bases in frame from base 1. The germline V gene provides CDR1 SGDLS and CDR2 YYNGEE. This clonotype was counted between two and nine times. Its cognate antigen has yet to be identified. No per-base quality is available; no much larger clone lies one base away.

These records were also assigned to another study, of T cells expressing NK-cell markers. As the second paper documents: The TCR beta cDNA libraries were made using 5'RACE template switching, a step that added both a universal primer site and unique molecular identifiers. In sorted CD3+CD56+NKG2C+, CD3+CD56+NKG2C- and CD3+CD56-NKG2C+ T-cell subsets from several donors, TCR beta-chain repertoires were profiled. Among the eight sequenced donors, only one was HCMV-seronegative, while the other seven were HCMV-seropositive. To restrict sorting to alphabetaTCR-expressing T cells, an anti-gammadeltaTCR antibody was added in several experiments. For six donors, the dominant CD3+CD56+NKG2C+ clonotypes were among the top 10 CD8+ clonotypes and accounted for about 1.0-7.0% of CD8+ T cells. Those dominant clonotypes were again the most abundant among CD3+CD56-NKG2C+ cells in a handful of donors, at about 28.3-65%. It remained unclear whether the expanded NKG2C-expressing T cell clones were specific for HCMV antigens. All eight donors whose samples were sequenced were randomly selected healthy volunteers, three of them men and five women. A commercial ELISA kit detecting HCMV-specific IgG in serum was used to determine HCMV serostatus. Peripheral blood mononuclear cells were isolated from blood by Ficoll density gradient centrifugation. Using Miltenyi isolation kits, CD4+ and CD8+ T cells were isolated from PBMC through magnetic immunoseparation. cDNA synthesis was primed from the TCR beta constant segment, followed by two successive PCR amplification steps. Sequencing of the libraries produced 2 x 150 bp reads on Illumina HiSeq 2000/2500, MiSeq or NextSeq. MIGEC was used to demultiplex reads and group reads by UMI, and MiTCR was used to assemble and quantify clonotypes. To exclude erroneous sequences, any TCR cDNA sequence not supported by at least two reads was discarded. Downstream repertoire analysis used the tcR package, and clonotypes were matched across fractions by CDR3 nucleotide sequence plus V segment. VDJmatch was used to annotate antigen specificity against VDJdb, with one amino acid substitution allowed in CDR3.

The V and J genes are TRBV9 and TRBJ2-1; the junction holds 7 bases that match TRBD2. Material: CD4+ T cells sorted from PBMCs, obtained 11 to 12 days after vaccination. The sequence came from a man aged 45 to 65 who received an inactivated influenza vaccine. Donor details come from another sample of the same person, matched by shared clones. The nucleotides are TGTGCCAGCAGCGTAGCTCCGGGAGGAATATACAATGAGCAGTTCTTC. It translates to CASSVAPGGIYNEQFF.